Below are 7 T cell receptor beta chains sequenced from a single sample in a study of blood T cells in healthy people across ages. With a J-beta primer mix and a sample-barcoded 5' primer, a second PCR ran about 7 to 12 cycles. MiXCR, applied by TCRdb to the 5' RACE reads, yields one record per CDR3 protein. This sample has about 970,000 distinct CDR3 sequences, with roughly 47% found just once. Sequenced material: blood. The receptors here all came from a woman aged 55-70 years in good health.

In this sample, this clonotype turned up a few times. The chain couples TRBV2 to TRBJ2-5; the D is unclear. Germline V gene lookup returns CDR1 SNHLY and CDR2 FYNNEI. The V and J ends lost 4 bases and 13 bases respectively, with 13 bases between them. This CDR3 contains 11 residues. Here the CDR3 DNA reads TGTGCCAGCAGTGGGGTGCGCGCCGGGTACTTC. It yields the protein CASSGVRAGYF.

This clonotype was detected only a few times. DNA for the CDR3: TGTGCCATCAGTGCCAGAGGAGGGTCGATGAACACTGAAGCTTTCTTT. Protein product: CAISARGGSMNTEAFF. The chain links TRBV10-3 to TRBJ1-1; no reliable D call. The V end was cut by 4 bases, the J end by 0 bases, with 15 bases between. Germline values: CDR1 ENHRY, CDR2 SYGVKD. The length of the CDR3 is 16 residues.

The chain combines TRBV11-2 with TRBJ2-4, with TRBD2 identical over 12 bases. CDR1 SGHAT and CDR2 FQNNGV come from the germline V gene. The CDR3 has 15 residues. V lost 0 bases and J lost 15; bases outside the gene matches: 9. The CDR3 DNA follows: TGTGCCAGCAGCTTAGATCTACTAGCGGGAGGACCCAGGTACTTC. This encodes CASSLDLLAGGPRYF. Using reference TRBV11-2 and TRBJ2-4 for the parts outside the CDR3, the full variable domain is EAGVAQSPRYKIIEKRQSVAFWCNPISGHATLYWYQQILGQGPKLLIQFQNNGVVDDSQLPKDRFSAERLKGVDSTLKIQPAKLEDSAVYLCASSLDLLAGGPRYFGAGTRLSVL.

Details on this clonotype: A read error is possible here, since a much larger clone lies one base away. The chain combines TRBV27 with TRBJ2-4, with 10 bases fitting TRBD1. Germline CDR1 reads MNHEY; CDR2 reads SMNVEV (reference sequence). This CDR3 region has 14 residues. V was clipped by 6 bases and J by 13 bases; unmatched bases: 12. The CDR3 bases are TGTGCCAGCAGCAGGGACAGGGGACTAAACGGGCAGTACTTC. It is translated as CASSRDRGLNGQYF.

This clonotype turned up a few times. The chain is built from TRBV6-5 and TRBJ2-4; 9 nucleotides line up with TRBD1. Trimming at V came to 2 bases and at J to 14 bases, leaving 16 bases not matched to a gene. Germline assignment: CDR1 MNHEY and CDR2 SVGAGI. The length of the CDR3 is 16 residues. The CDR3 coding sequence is TGTGCCAGCAGTTACGCCAATACCGGGACAGGGTTAAAAAAGTACTTC. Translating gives CASSYANTGTGLKKYF.

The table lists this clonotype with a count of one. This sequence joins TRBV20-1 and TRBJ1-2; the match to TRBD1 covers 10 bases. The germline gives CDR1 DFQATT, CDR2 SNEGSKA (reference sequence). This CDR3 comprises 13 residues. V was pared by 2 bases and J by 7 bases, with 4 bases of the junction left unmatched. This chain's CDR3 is CSARRGQGCGYTF. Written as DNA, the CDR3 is TGCAGTGCTAGAAGGGGACAGGGGTGTGGCTACACCTTC.

CDR3 amino acids: CASSLGGSGDLGYF. CDR3 sequence (DNA): TGCGCCAGCAGCTTGGGGGGTTCAGGGGACCTTGGGTACTTC. V usage is TRBV5-1 and J usage is TRBJ2-7; the D gene is possibly TRBD1 (6 bases). CDR3 length: 14 residues. The ends were cut back, 0 bases at V and 12 bases at J, with 19 bases in the middle. The germline V gene has CDR1 SGHRS and CDR2 YFSETQ. Together with reference TRBV5-1 and TRBJ2-7, the CDR3 gives the full variable domain: KAGVTQTPRYLIKTRGQQVTLSCSPISGHRSVSWYQQTPGQGLQFLFEYFSETQRNKGNFPGRFSGRQFSNSRSEMNVSTLELGDSALYLCASSLGGSGDLGYFGPGTRLTVT.